This TCR beta chain emerged from a study of T-cell memory formation after mild COVID-19. The study, taken as a whole, reports: Shrinking CD4+ clones were chiefly CM and EM; CD8+ ones were chiefly EMRA. Some SARS-CoV-2-responding clones were already detected in memory before infection. The study found balanced CD4/CD8 in clones contracting day 15 to 85 and a CD4+ lean in later expanders.

The CDR3 loop spans 14 amino acids. Germline V gives CDR1 LGHNA, CDR2 YNFKEQ. Trimming took off 0 bases at V and 6 bases at J, with 9 bases between the two ends. On this clonotype: What it binds is unknown.

One entry per CDR3 protein results from TCRdb running MiXCR on the 5' RACE reads. The sample holds some 40,000 distinct CDR3 sequences, around 6.1% seen once. The V and J genes are TRBV4-2 and TRBJ1-5, with D perhaps matching TRBD1 (5 bases). The specimen was PBMCs or a T cell subset sorted from them (not recorded which). The origin of this receptor is an adult who had mild COVID-19 (a few samples of this study predate the infection). Cell type and time point are not known. CDR3 sequence: CASSQDWGSQPQHF. The CDR3 DNA is TGTGCCAGCAGCCAAGATTGGGGGAGTCAGCCCCAGCATTTT.